One and the same sample provided the 21 T cell receptor beta chains below, sequenced in a study of T-cell reconstitution after alpha-beta-depleted transplantation in children. The TCRbeta library was prepared with unique molecular identifiers. A single record per CDR3 protein comes from TCRdb applying MiXCR to the PCR reads. The profile shows 330,000 or so distinct CDR3 sequences, 10% to 13% of them singletons. Sequencing used PBMCs from the stem cell graft donor, obtained from the stem cell graft. These receptors were taken from a human donor who donated a stem cell graft to a child with acute lymphoblastic leukemia.

This clonotype was seen a handful of times. This rearrangement joins TRBV7-6 to TRBJ2-1; 8 bases are shared with TRBD2. CDR3 length: 17 residues. With 1 base clipped from V and 5 bases from J, the junction kept 10 bases outside the gene matches. The V gene's germline CDR1 is SGHVS and CDR2 FNYEAQ. CDR3 bases: TGTGCCAGCAGCTTAGTCGAGACTAGCGTCCCCAACAATGAGCAGTTCTTC. It translates to CASSLVETSVPNNEQFF.

The rearrangement joins TRBV4-1 to TRBJ2-7; 7 positions agree with TRBD2. The CDR3 is 17 residues long. Germline V gene lookup returns CDR1 MGHRA and CDR2 YSYEKL. V was pared by 4 bases and J by 3 bases, with 15 bases of the junction left unmatched. The CDR3 bases are TGCGCCAGCAGCCCCCTCCCTCCGGGGGGTCATCTCTACGAGCAGTACTTC. This encodes CASSPLPPGGHLYEQYF.

The chain uses TRBV3-1 and TRBJ2-1, with D unclear. The V end was cut by 4 bases, the J end by 2 bases, with 18 bases between. There are 17 residues in the CDR3. Per the germline V gene, CDR1 is LGHDT and CDR2 is YNNKEL (reference sequence). This CDR3 is CASSRANPIFTYNEQFF. CDR3 sequence (DNA): TGTGCCAGCAGCCGAGCGAACCCGATCTTTACCTACAATGAGCAGTTCTTC.

The chain is built from TRBV7-9 and TRBJ2-5, with 8 bases matching TRBD2. Germline trimming cut 2 bases from V and 2 bases from J; bases unmatched to any gene: 1. Germline values: CDR1 SEHNR, CDR2 FQNEAQ (reference sequence). This CDR3 spans 14 amino acids. In DNA form, the CDR3 reads TGTGCCAGCAGCTTACGGGAGGGACAAGAGACCCAGTACTTC. It is translated as CASSLREGQETQYF.

The chain has TRBV19 and TRBJ2-7; a possible D gene is TRBD1 (5 bases). V was shortened by 9 bases and J by 4 bases, with 13 bases between the two germline ends. This CDR3 has 12 amino acids. The germline CDR1 and CDR2 sequences are LNHDA and SQIVND (reference sequence). The CDR3 is CASRAAEYEQYF. The CDR3 nucleotides are TGTGCCAGCAGGGCGGCGGAATACGAGCAGTACTTC. Drawing the rest from reference TRBV19 and TRBJ2-7, the complete variable domain is DGGITQSPKYLFRKEGQNVTLSCEQNLNHDAMYWYRQDPGQGLRLIYYSQIVNDFQKGDIAEGYSVSREKKESFPLTVTSAQKNPTAFYLCASRAAEYEQYFGPGTRLTVT.

At least ten counts were recorded for this clonotype. The chain uses TRBV12-3 or TRBV12-4 and TRBJ2-2; 13 bases are shared with TRBD2. V was pared by 4 bases and J by 7 bases, with 15 bases of the junction left unmatched. The CDR3 runs 19 residues. The CDR3 coding sequence is TGTGCCAGCAGTTCCTCCGGGACTAGCGGGACCCTATGGGACGGGGAGCTGTTTTTT. This gives the protein CASSSSGTSGTLWDGELFF.

The V call is TRBV16, the J call TRBJ1-1, with a possible D match to TRBD1 (6 bases). The germline V gene encodes CDR1 KGHSY and CDR2 FQNENV. V lost 2 bases to trimming and J lost 5 bases, with 9 bases between them. This CDR3 is 13 amino acids long. For the CDR3, the DNA is TGTGCCAGCAGCCAACAACAGGGAACTGAAGCTTTCTTT. This encodes CASSQQQGTEAFF.

The chain has TRBV11-1 and TRBJ2-1; tentatively, D is TRBD1 or TRBD2 (5 bases each). The germline gives CDR1 SGHAT, CDR2 FQDESV (reference sequence). This CDR3 has 19 residues. Trimming removed 5 bases from V and 5 bases from J, with 28 bases in between. CDR3 in amino acids: CASSPRWGFGGKGNNEQFF. CDR3 nucleotides: TGTGCCAGCAGCCCCCGCTGGGGGTTTGGGGGAAAGGGGAACAATGAGCAGTTCTTC.

This clonotype was detected only once. The J gene is TRBJ2-7, the V gene TRBV5-1, with D perhaps TRBD2 (5 bases). Deletions cut 4 bases from V and 5 bases from J, with 13 bases between. CDR1 and CDR2 from the germline V gene are SGHRS and YFSETQ. CDR3 length: 13 amino acids. CDR3 residues: CASSAVNGNEQYF. The CDR3 DNA follows: TGCGCCAGCAGCGCGGTGAACGGGAACGAGCAGTACTTC.

The chain carries TRBV5-6 and TRBJ1-5, with a possible D match to TRBD1 (5 bases). CDR1 and CDR2 (germline): SGHDT, YYEEEE. Trimming stripped 4 bases from V and 3 bases from J, with 14 bases between. The CDR3 runs to 15 residues. CDR3 sequence (DNA): TGTGCCAGCAGCCCCCGGGGGGGGACCAATCAGCCCCAGCATTTT. Its translation: CASSPRGGTNQPQHF.

This clonotype was seen a handful of times. The rearrangement links TRBV12-3 or TRBV12-4 to TRBJ2-3, with 11 nucleotides matching TRBD2. There are 15 residues in the CDR3. Trimming at V came to 5 bases and at J to 6 bases, leaving 7 bases not matched to a gene. The CDR3 coding sequence is TGTGCCAGCAGTCTAACTAGCGGGAGATTGGATACGCAGTATTTT. Translating it yields CASSLTSGRLDTQYF.

The chain carries TRBV9 and TRBJ2-3; TRBD2 agrees at 11 bases. V shed 2 bases and J 4 bases; nucleotides not matched to a gene: 9. This CDR3 has 17 amino acids. Germline V gives CDR1 SGDLS, CDR2 YYNGEE. CDR3 residues: CASSVAPTSGSADTQYF. The CDR3 nucleotides read TGTGCCAGCAGCGTCGCTCCCACTAGCGGGAGCGCAGATACGCAGTATTTT.

This clonotype appeared a few times. The rearrangement links TRBV27 to TRBJ1-6, with 9 bases fitting TRBD1. Germline loops: CDR1 MNHEY, CDR2 SMNVEV (reference sequence). The CDR3 is 16 residues long. The trim removed 3 bases at V and 7 bases at J, leaving 7 bases unmatched. CDR3 in amino acids: CASSFVQGAWNSPLHF. The CDR3 DNA reads as TGTGCCAGCAGTTTTGTACAGGGGGCATGGAATTCACCCCTCCACTTT.

This clonotype was observed a handful of times. This chain joins TRBV10-3 and TRBJ2-5, with 7 bases fitting TRBD1. The J segment lost 4 bases and the V segment lost 0 bases, leaving 2 bases of the junction unmatched. This CDR3 is 14 amino acids long. CDR1 and CDR2 (germline): ENHRY, SYGVKD. The CDR3, as DNA: TGTGCCATCAGTGAGTCGACAGGGCCAGAGACCCAGTACTTC. It specifies CAISESTGPETQYF.

This clonotype was recorded at least ten times. J is TRBJ1-1 and V is TRBV7-8, with D possibly TRBD1 on 5 matching bases. Germline V gene lookup returns CDR1 SGHVS and CDR2 FQNEAQ. The V end lost 2 bases, the J end lost 0 bases, and 7 bases lay between the germline ends. The CDR3 loop spans 14 amino acids. The CDR3 region has the DNA TGTGCCAGCAGCTTAAAGGGGATGAACACTGAAGCTTTCTTT. Translated: CASSLKGMNTEAFF.

The genes are TRBV10-3 and TRBJ2-1, with TRBD1 matching over 7 bases. The J segment lost 1 base and the V segment lost 6 bases, leaving 6 bases of the junction unmatched. This CDR3 is 15 amino acids long. Germline-derived CDR1 and CDR2 are ENHRY and SYGVKD. CDR3 DNA: TGTGCCATCAGCAGTGACAGGGAGTCCTACAATGAGCAGTTCTTC. Its protein is CAISSDRESYNEQFF.

The chain employs TRBV29-1 and TRBJ2-5; no clear D gene. The germline gives CDR1 SQVTM, CDR2 ANQGSEA. Trimming removed 7 bases from V and 2 bases from J, with 11 bases in between. The CDR3 runs 12 residues. The DNA of the CDR3 is TGCAGCGCCCGGGCCTATCAAGAGACCCAGTACTTC. Translation: CSARAYQETQYF.

The table lists this clonotype with many counts. The chain carries TRBV15 and TRBJ2-1; perhaps TRBD2 as D (6 bases). CDR1 is LNHNV and CDR2 is YYDKDF in the germline V gene (reference sequence). Between the trimmed V and J ends, which lost 3 bases and 0 bases, there was a span of 6 bases. The CDR3 has 14 amino acids. The CDR3 region is CATSSGGSYNEQFF. The CDR3 nucleotides read TGTGCCACCAGCAGCGGGGGCTCCTACAATGAGCAGTTCTTC.

V and J are TRBV27 and TRBJ2-2, with unresolved D. The CDR3 loop spans 15 amino acids. Per the germline V gene, CDR1 is MNHEY and CDR2 is SMNVEV (reference sequence). Trimming removed 3 bases from V and 1 base from J, with 9 bases in between. CDR3 sequence: CASSLINGNTGELFF. Written as DNA, the CDR3 is TGTGCCAGCAGTTTGATAAACGGGAACACCGGGGAGCTGTTTTTT.

This clonotype was counted only a few times. The chain has TRBV7-9 and TRBJ2-7, with 8 bases that match TRBD2. The CDR3 extends over 14 amino acids. Germline-derived CDR1 and CDR2 are SEHNR and FQNEAQ (reference sequence). With V trimmed by 3 bases and J by 4 bases, 5 bases remained unmatched. The CDR3 reads CASSFQGGRYEQYF. The DNA of the CDR3 is TGTGCCAGCAGCTTCCAGGGCGGGAGGTACGAGCAGTACTTC.

This chain joins TRBV27 and TRBJ2-1, with 9 nucleotides matching TRBD2. The germline V gene has CDR1 MNHEY and CDR2 SMNVEV (reference sequence). The CDR3 is 14 residues long. V dropped 7 bases and J dropped 5; count of bases not matched to a gene: 6. The CDR3 bases are TGTGCCAGCATCGGCGGGAGGGCCCACAATGAGCAGTTCTTC. Its protein is CASIGGRAHNEQFF.